A selection of T cell receptor beta chains follows, all from one sample in a study of blood T cell repertoires in COVID-19. Data came from immunoSEQ multiplex PCR; TCRdb stores just in-frame clones and leaves some out. The table includes around 140,000 clones, under 90% detected once. The sequencing input was peripheral blood. These receptors came from a woman aged 55-69 years with active or convalescent COVID-19. Both conserved end residues are part of each CDR3. D genes are given only for firm matches. Not all rows give a size; the values are once, few, many and, for expanded clones, a class.

J gene: TRBJ2-3
V gene: TRBV7-9
clone size: .
CDR3 length: 12
D gene: .
CDR3 protein: CASSESADTQYF
CDR3 DNA: TGTGCCAGCAGCGAATCGGCAGATACGCAGTATTTT

J gene: TRBJ1-3
V gene: TRBV18
clone size: few
CDR3 length: 16
D gene: TRBD1
CDR3 protein: CASSQPGQGAGNTIYF
CDR3 DNA: TGTGCCAGCTCACAACCGGGACAGGGGGCCGGGAACACCATATATTTT

J gene: TRBJ2-3
V gene: TRBV3-1/TRBV3-2
clone size: .
CDR3 length: 11
D gene: .
CDR3 protein: CASSRGDTQYF
CDR3 DNA: TGTGCCAGCTCACGGGGGGATACGCAGTATTTT

J gene: TRBJ2-2
V gene: TRBV6-1
clone size: few
CDR3 length: 17
D gene: TRBD2
CDR3 protein: CASSEGGLAGDTGELFF
CDR3 DNA: TGTGCCAGCAGTGAAGGAGGACTAGCGGGGGACACCGGGGAGCTGTTTTTT

J gene: TRBJ2-1
V gene: TRBV5-4
clone size: .
CDR3 length: 15
D gene: .
CDR3 protein: CASSLAAPGYNEQFF
CDR3 DNA: TGTGCCAGCAGCTTGGCCGCCCCCGGCTACAATGAGCAGTTCTTC

J gene: TRBJ1-2
V gene: TRBV19
clone size: .
CDR3 length: 12
D gene: .
CDR3 protein: CASSIQGDGYTF
CDR3 DNA: TGTGCCAGTAGTATACAGGGTGATGGCTACACCTTC

J gene: TRBJ2-5
V gene: TRBV14
clone size: .
CDR3 length: 13
D gene: .
CDR3 protein: CASSRGLQETQYF
CDR3 DNA: TGTGCCAGCAGCCGGGGACTGCAAGAGACCCAGTACTTC

J gene: TRBJ1-5
V gene: TRBV19
clone size: .
CDR3 length: 17
D gene: .
CDR3 protein: CASSMPPGAGRDQPQHF
CDR3 DNA: TGTGCCAGTAGTATGCCCCCAGGGGCAGGGCGCGATCAGCCCCAGCATTTT

J gene: TRBJ2-7
V gene: TRBV7-2
clone size: .
CDR3 length: 14
D gene: .
CDR3 protein: CASQKTGSSYEQYF
CDR3 DNA: TGTGCCAGCCAGAAAACGGGGAGCTCCTACGAGCAGTACTTC

J gene: TRBJ1-5
V gene: TRBV10-3
clone size: .
CDR3 length: 15
D gene: .
CDR3 protein: CAISEPGEGNQPQHF
CDR3 DNA: TGTGCCATCAGTGAGCCCGGGGAGGGCAATCAGCCCCAGCATTTT

J gene: TRBJ2-3
V gene: TRBV6-6
clone size: .
CDR3 length: 13
D gene: .
CDR3 protein: CASSRGPTDTQYF
CDR3 DNA: TGTGCCAGCAGTCGGGGGCCCACAGATACGCAGTATTTT

J gene: TRBJ1-2
V gene: TRBV7-9
clone size: .
CDR3 length: 15
D gene: TRBD1
CDR3 protein: CASSHPVDRVGGYTF
CDR3 DNA: TGTGCCAGCAGCCATCCCGTGGACAGGGTCGGAGGCTACACCTTC

J gene: TRBJ1-5
V gene: TRBV24-1
clone size: few
CDR3 length: 14
D gene: .
CDR3 protein: CATSDSRSYQPQHF
CDR3 DNA: TGTGCCACCAGTGATTCTAGGTCCTATCAGCCCCAGCATTTT

J gene: TRBJ1-3
V gene: TRBV29-1
clone size: .
CDR3 length: 16
D gene: TRBD1
CDR3 protein: CSVEGGRGQGGNTIYF
CDR3 DNA: TGCAGCGTTGAAGGAGGAAGGGGGCAGGGAGGAAACACCATATATTTT

J gene: TRBJ2-7
V gene: TRBV7-3
clone size: .
CDR3 length: 14
D gene: .
CDR3 protein: CASRQSGTIYEQYF
CDR3 DNA: TGTGCCAGCAGGCAATCCGGGACAATCTACGAGCAGTACTTC

J gene: TRBJ2-1
V gene: TRBV7-2
clone size: .
CDR3 length: 15
D gene: .
CDR3 protein: CASSFRGLLSNEQFF
CDR3 DNA: TGTGCCAGCAGCTTTCGGGGGTTACTCTCCAATGAGCAGTTCTTC

J gene: TRBJ1-1
V gene: TRBV2
clone size: .
CDR3 length: 13
D gene: .
CDR3 protein: CASSEMSGGEAFF
CDR3 DNA: TGTGCCAGCAGTGAAATGAGTGGCGGTGAAGCTTTCTTT

J gene: TRBJ1-2
V gene: TRBV2
clone size: .
CDR3 length: 14
D gene: .
CDR3 protein: CASSRSLPQASYTF
CDR3 DNA: TGTGCCAGCAGTAGAAGTCTACCGCAGGCATCCTACACCTTC

J gene: TRBJ1-6
V gene: TRBV7-2
clone size: once
CDR3 length: 17
D gene: .
CDR3 protein: CASSSRVTGFGNSPLHF
CDR3 DNA: TGTGCCAGCAGCTCAAGGGTTACAGGGTTTGGTAATTCACCCCTCCACTTT

J gene: TRBJ1-6
V gene: TRBV5-1
clone size: few
CDR3 length: 13
D gene: TRBD1
CDR3 protein: CASTQTGDSPLHF
CDR3 DNA: TGCGCCAGCACTCAGACAGGGGACTCACCCCTCCACTTT

J gene: TRBJ1-1
V gene: TRBV6-2/TRBV6-3
clone size: .
CDR3 length: 18
D gene: .
CDR3 protein: CASSYSTGSGGYNTEAFF
CDR3 DNA: TGTGCCAGCAGTTACTCGACGGGCTCCGGGGGGTACAACACTGAAGCTTTCTTT

J gene: TRBJ2-2
V gene: TRBV7-3
clone size: once
CDR3 length: 12
D gene: .
CDR3 protein: CATQGPTGELFF
CDR3 DNA: TGTGCCACTCAGGGGCCCACCGGGGAGCTGTTTTTT

J gene: TRBJ2-5
V gene: TRBV5-1
clone size: .
CDR3 length: 18
D gene: TRBD2
CDR3 protein: CASSLAWLAEWGQETQYF
CDR3 DNA: TGCGCCAGCAGCTTGGCCTGGCTAGCGGAGTGGGGACAAGAGACCCAGTACTTC

J gene: TRBJ2-4
V gene: TRBV7-2
clone size: .
CDR3 length: 15
D gene: .
CDR3 protein: CASSLTGQTKNIQYF
CDR3 DNA: TGTGCCAGCAGCCTTACGGGACAAACCAAAAACATTCAGTACTTC

J gene: TRBJ1-5
V gene: TRBV6-6
clone size: .
CDR3 length: 14
D gene: TRBD1
CDR3 protein: CASSRGQGNQPQHF
CDR3 DNA: TGTGCCAGCAGTAGAGGACAGGGCAATCAGCCCCAGCATTTT

J gene: TRBJ2-5
V gene: TRBV29-1
clone size: few
CDR3 length: 13
D gene: TRBD2
CDR3 protein: CSVERGSEETQYF
CDR3 DNA: TGCAGCGTTGAACGCGGGAGTGAAGAGACCCAGTACTTC

J gene: TRBJ1-1
V gene: TRBV27
clone size: once
CDR3 length: 14
D gene: .
CDR3 protein: CASSQLGGYTEAFF
CDR3 DNA: TGTGCCAGCAGTCAACTCGGTGGTTACACTGAAGCTTTCTTT

J gene: TRBJ2-1
V gene: TRBV24-1
clone size: .
CDR3 length: 14
D gene: TRBD1
CDR3 protein: CATSDPGQGNEQFF
CDR3 DNA: TGTGCCACCAGTGATCCGGGACAGGGTAATGAGCAGTTCTTC

J gene: TRBJ1-6
V gene: TRBV18
clone size: .
CDR3 length: 13
D gene: .
CDR3 protein: CASSQAYNSPLHF
CDR3 DNA: TGTGCCAGCTCTCAAGCGTATAATTCACCCCTCCACTTT

J gene: TRBJ1-1
V gene: TRBV29-1
clone size: .
CDR3 length: 13
D gene: TRBD1
CDR3 protein: CSVEGQGNTEAFF
CDR3 DNA: TGCAGCGTTGAAGGACAGGGAAACACTGAAGCTTTCTTT

J gene: TRBJ2-2
V gene: TRBV19
clone size: .
CDR3 length: 16
D gene: TRBD1
CDR3 protein: CASSIVWTGLSGELFF
CDR3 DNA: TGTGCCAGTAGTATTGTCTGGACAGGGTTAAGCGGGGAGCTGTTTTTT

J gene: TRBJ1-5
V gene: TRBV24-1
clone size: once
CDR3 length: 15
D gene: TRBD1
CDR3 protein: CATSPTGAGNQPQHF
CDR3 DNA: TGTGCCACCAGCCCGACAGGGGCGGGCAATCAGCCCCAGCATTTT

J gene: TRBJ2-1
V gene: TRBV4-3
clone size: .
CDR3 length: 16
D gene: TRBD2
CDR3 protein: CASSPLWTSGYNEQFF
CDR3 DNA: TGCGCCAGCAGCCCCCTGTGGACTAGCGGCTACAATGAGCAGTTCTTC

J gene: TRBJ1-4
V gene: TRBV7-7
clone size: .
CDR3 length: 17
D gene: TRBD1
CDR3 protein: CASSLGQGEETNEKLFF
CDR3 DNA: TGTGCTAGCAGCTTAGGACAGGGGGAGGAAACTAATGAAAAACTGTTTTTT

J gene: TRBJ2-7
V gene: TRBV7-8
clone size: .
CDR3 length: 15
D gene: TRBD1
CDR3 protein: CATTLQTGGYYEQYF
CDR3 DNA: TGTGCCACCACACTGCAGACAGGGGGTTACTACGAGCAGTACTTC

J gene: TRBJ2-7
V gene: TRBV5-5
clone size: .
CDR3 length: 15
D gene: TRBD1
CDR3 protein: CASSSAGTEVYEQYF
CDR3 DNA: TGTGCCAGCAGCTCGGCCGGGACAGAAGTTTACGAGCAGTACTTC

J gene: TRBJ1-2
V gene: TRBV28
clone size: .
CDR3 length: 15
D gene: TRBD1
CDR3 protein: CASRARDREYYGYTF
CDR3 DNA: TGTGCCAGCAGGGCACGGGACAGGGAATACTATGGCTACACCTTC

J gene: TRBJ2-3
V gene: TRBV5-4
clone size: .
CDR3 length: 19
D gene: TRBD2
CDR3 protein: CASSLIWGRLAGSTDTQYF
CDR3 DNA: TGTGCCAGCAGCTTGATATGGGGTAGACTAGCGGGAAGCACAGATACGCAGTATTTT

J gene: TRBJ1-5
V gene: TRBV7-2
clone size: few
CDR3 length: 15
D gene: .
CDR3 protein: CASSLSGYSNQPQHF
CDR3 DNA: TGTGCCAGCAGCCTCAGCGGCTATAGCAATCAGCCCCAGCATTTT

J gene: TRBJ1-1
V gene: TRBV19
clone size: .
CDR3 length: 15
D gene: TRBD1
CDR3 protein: CASSTGQGIGTEAFF
CDR3 DNA: TGTGCCAGTTCGACGGGACAGGGGATAGGGACTGAAGCTTTCTTT

J gene: TRBJ2-5
V gene: TRBV6-5
clone size: .
CDR3 length: 13
D gene: TRBD1
CDR3 protein: CASKITGVETQYF
CDR3 DNA: TGTGCCAGCAAAATTACAGGGGTAGAGACCCAGTACTTC

J gene: TRBJ1-5
V gene: TRBV28
clone size: .
CDR3 length: 16
D gene: .
CDR3 protein: CASSLWQRNSNQPQHF
CDR3 DNA: TGTGCCAGCAGTTTGTGGCAGAGGAATAGCAATCAGCCCCAGCATTTT

J gene: TRBJ2-1
V gene: TRBV5-4
clone size: .
CDR3 length: 15
D gene: TRBD2
CDR3 protein: CASRQAGGFPNEQFF
CDR3 DNA: TGTGCCAGCAGGCAAGCGGGGGGATTCCCCAATGAGCAGTTCTTC

J gene: TRBJ1-1
V gene: TRBV5-8
clone size: .
CDR3 length: 14
D gene: .
CDR3 protein: CASKGAEGNTEAFF
CDR3 DNA: TGTGCCAGTAAAGGAGCGGAAGGGAACACTGAAGCTTTCTTT

J gene: TRBJ1-2
V gene: TRBV5-1
clone size: .
CDR3 length: 16
D gene: TRBD1
CDR3 protein: CASSLGLRGHRDGYTF
CDR3 DNA: TGCGCCAGCAGCCTTGGCCTAAGGGGGCACCGGGATGGCTACACCTTC

J gene: TRBJ1-1
V gene: TRBV29-1
clone size: .
CDR3 length: 12
D gene: TRBD1
CDR3 protein: CSVGQFNTEAFF
CDR3 DNA: TGCAGCGTGGGACAGTTCAACACTGAAGCTTTCTTT

J gene: TRBJ1-2
V gene: TRBV7-9
clone size: .
CDR3 length: 14
D gene: .
CDR3 protein: CASSQRGTNYGYTF
CDR3 DNA: TGTGCCAGCTCCCAAAGGGGAACTAACTATGGCTACACCTTC

J gene: TRBJ2-5
V gene: TRBV5-4
clone size: .
CDR3 length: 15
D gene: TRBD1
CDR3 protein: CASSPGGTGEETQYF
CDR3 DNA: TGTGCCAGCAGCCCCGGCGGGACAGGAGAGGAGACCCAGTACTTC